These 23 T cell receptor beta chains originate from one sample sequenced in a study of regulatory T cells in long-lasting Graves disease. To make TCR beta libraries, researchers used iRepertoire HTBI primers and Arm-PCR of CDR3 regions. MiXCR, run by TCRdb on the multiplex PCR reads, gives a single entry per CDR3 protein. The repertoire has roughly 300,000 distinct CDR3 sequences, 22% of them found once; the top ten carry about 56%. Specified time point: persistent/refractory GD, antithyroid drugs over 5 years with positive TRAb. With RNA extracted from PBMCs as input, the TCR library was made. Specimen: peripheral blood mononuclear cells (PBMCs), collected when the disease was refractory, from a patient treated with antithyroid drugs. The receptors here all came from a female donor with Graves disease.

CDR3 DNA: TGCGCCAGCAGCCAAGATGCAGGGGGGAACTATGGCTACACCTTC. Amino acids: CASSQDAGGNYGYTF. The chain joins TRBV4-1 to TRBJ1-2; 7 bases are shared with TRBD1. Unmatched junction bases numbered 3, after V lost 0 bases and J lost 2 bases. This CDR3 is built from 15 residues. Germline V gene data show CDR1 as MGHRA and CDR2 as YSYEKL.

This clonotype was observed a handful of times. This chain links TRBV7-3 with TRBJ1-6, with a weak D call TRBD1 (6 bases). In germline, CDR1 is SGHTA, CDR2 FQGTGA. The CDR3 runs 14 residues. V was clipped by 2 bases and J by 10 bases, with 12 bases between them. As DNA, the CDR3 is TGTGCCAGCAGCTTATTGGCAGGGGCCTCACCCCTCCACTTT. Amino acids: CASSLLAGASPLHF.

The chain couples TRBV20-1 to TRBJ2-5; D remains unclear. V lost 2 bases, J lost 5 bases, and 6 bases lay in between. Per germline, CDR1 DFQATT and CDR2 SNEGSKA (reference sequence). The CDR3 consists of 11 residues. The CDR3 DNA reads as TGCAGTGCTAGACTGAGGGAGACCCAGTACTTC. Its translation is CSARLRETQYF.

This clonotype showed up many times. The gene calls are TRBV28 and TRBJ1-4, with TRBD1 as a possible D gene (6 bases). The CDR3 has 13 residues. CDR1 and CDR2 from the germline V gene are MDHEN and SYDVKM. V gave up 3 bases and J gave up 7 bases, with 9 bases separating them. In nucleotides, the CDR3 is TGTGCCAGCAGTTTGACAGGTGCTGAAAAACTGTTTTTT. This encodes CASSLTGAEKLFF.

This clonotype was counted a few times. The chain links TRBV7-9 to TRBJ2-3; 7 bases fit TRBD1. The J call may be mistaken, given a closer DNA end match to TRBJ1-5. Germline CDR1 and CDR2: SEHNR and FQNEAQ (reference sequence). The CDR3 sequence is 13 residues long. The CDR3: CASSQTGTDTQHF. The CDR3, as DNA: TGTGCCAGCAGTCAGACAGGGACAGATACGCAGCATTTT.

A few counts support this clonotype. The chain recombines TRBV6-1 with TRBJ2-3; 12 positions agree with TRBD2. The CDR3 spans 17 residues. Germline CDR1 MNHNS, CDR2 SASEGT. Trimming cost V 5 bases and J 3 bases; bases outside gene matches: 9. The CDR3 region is CASSTFGLAGWTDTQYF. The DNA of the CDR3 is TGTGCCAGCAGTACCTTCGGACTAGCGGGATGGACAGATACGCAGTATTTT.

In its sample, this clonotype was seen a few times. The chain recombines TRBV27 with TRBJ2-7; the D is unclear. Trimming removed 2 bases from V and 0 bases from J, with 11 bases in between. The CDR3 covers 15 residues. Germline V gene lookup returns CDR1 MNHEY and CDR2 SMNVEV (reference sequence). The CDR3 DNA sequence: TGTGCCAGCAGTTTACGCGGCAGCTACTCCTACGAGCAGTACTTC. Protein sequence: CASSLRGSYSYEQYF.

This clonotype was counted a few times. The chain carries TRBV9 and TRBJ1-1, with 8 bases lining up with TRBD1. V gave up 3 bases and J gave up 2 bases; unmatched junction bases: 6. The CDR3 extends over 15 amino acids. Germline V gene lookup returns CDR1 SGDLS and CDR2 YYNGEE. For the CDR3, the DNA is TGTGCCAGCAGCGGGACAGGGACAGTCAACACTGAAGCTTTCTTT. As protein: CASSGTGTVNTEAFF.

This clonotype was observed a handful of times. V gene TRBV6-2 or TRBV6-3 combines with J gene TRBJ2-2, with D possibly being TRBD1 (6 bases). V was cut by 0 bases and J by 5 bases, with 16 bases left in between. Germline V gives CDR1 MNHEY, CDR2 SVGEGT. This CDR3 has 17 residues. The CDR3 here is CASSYSLGGGVTGELFF. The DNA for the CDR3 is TGTGCCAGCAGTTACTCGTTGGGTGGGGGCGTAACCGGGGAGCTGTTTTTT.

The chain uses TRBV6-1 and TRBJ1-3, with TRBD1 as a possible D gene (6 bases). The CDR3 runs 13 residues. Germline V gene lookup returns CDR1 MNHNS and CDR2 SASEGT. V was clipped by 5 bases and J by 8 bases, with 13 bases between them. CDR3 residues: CASSRTGQHTIYF. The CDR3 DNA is TGTGCCAGCAGTAGAACAGGGCAGCACACCATATATTTT.

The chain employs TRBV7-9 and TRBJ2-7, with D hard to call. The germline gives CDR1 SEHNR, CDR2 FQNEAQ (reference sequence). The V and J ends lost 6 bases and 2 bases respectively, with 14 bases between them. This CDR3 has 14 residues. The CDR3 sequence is CASRSYGSTYEQYF. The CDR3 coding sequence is TGTGCCAGCAGATCCTACGGATCTACCTACGAGCAGTACTTC.

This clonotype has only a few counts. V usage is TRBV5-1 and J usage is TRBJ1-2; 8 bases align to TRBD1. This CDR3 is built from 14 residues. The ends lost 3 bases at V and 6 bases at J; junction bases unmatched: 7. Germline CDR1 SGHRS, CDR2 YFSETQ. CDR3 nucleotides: TGCGCCAGCAGCTCGACAGGGGATTCCAATGGCTACACCTTC. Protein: CASSSTGDSNGYTF.

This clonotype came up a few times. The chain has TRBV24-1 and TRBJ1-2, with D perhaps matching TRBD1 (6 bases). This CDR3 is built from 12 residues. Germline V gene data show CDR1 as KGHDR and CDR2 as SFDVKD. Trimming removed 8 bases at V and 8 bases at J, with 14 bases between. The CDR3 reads CATTDMRGGYTF. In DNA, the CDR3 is TGTGCCACCACCGACATGAGGGGGGGCTACACCTTC.

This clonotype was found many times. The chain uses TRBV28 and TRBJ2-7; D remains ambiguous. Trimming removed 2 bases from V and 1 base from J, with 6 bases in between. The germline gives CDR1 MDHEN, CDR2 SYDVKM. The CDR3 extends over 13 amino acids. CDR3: CASSLVKSYEQYF. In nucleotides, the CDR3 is TGTGCCAGCAGTTTAGTTAAGTCCTACGAGCAGTACTTC.

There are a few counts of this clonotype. CDR3 amino acids: CASSATLAKNIQYF. The CDR3 coding sequence is TGTGCCAGCTCTGCTACGCTAGCCAAAAACATTCAGTACTTC. The chain links TRBV27 to TRBJ2-4; D gene ambiguous. V was cut by 8 bases and J by 0 bases, with 11 bases left in between. From germline, CDR1 is MNHEY and CDR2 SMNVEV (reference sequence). The CDR3 runs to 14 residues.

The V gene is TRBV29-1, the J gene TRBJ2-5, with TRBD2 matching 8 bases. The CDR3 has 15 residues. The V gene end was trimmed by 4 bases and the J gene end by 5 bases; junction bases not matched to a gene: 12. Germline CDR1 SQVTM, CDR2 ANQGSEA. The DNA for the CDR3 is TGCAGCGTTGGTCAAGCGGGAGTACCGAGGGAGACCCAGTACTTC. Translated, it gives CSVGQAGVPRETQYF. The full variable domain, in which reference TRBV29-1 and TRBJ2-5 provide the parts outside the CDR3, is SAVISQKPSRDICQRGTSLTIQCQVDSQVTMMFWYRQQPGQSLTLIATANQGSEATYESGFVIDKFPISRPNLTFSTLTVSNMSPEDSSIYLCSVGQAGVPRETQYFGPGTRLLVL.

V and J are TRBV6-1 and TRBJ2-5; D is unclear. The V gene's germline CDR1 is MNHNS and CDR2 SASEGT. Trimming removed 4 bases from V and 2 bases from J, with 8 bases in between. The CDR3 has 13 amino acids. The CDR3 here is CASSVLWQETQYF. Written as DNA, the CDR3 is TGTGCCAGCAGTGTTCTCTGGCAAGAGACCCAGTACTTC.

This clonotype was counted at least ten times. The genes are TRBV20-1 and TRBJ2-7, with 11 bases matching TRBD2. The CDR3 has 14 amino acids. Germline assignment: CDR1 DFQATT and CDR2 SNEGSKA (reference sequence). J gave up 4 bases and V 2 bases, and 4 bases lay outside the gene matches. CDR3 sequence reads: CSARRLAGKYEQYF. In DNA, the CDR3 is TGCAGTGCTAGACGACTAGCGGGAAAATACGAGCAGTACTTC.

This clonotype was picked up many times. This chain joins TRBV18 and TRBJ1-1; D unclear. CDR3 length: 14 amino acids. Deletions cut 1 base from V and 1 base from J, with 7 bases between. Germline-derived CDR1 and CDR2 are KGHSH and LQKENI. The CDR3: CASSPQGGNTEAFF. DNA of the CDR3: TGTGCCAGCTCACCACAGGGAGGGAACACTGAAGCTTTCTTT.

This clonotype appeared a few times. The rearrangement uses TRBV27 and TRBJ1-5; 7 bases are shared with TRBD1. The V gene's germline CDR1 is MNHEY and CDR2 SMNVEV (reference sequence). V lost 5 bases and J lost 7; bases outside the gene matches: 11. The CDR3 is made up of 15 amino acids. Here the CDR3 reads CASSPIQGSRQPQHF. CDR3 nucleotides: TGTGCCAGCAGTCCCATACAGGGGAGTAGGCAGCCCCAGCATTTT.

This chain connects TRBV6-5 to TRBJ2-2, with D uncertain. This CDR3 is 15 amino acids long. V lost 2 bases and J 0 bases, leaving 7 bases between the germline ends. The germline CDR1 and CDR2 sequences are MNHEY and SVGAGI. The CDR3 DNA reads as TGTGCCAGCAGTTACGACCCGGCGAACACCGGGGAGCTGTTTTTT. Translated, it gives CASSYDPANTGELFF.

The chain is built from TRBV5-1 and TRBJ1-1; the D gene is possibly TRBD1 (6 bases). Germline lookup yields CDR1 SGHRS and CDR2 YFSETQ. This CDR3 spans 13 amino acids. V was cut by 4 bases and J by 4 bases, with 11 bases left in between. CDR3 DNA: TGCGCCAGCAGCCAGGGGAGGGTCACTGAAGCTTTCTTT. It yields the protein CASSQGRVTEAFF.

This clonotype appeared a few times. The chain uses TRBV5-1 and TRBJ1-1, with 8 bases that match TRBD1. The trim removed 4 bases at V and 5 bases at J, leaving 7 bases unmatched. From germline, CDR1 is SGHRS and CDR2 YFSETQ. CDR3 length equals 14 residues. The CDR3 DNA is TGCGCCAGCAGCGAAGGACAGGGTTTGACTGAAGCTTTCTTT. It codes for CASSEGQGLTEAFF.